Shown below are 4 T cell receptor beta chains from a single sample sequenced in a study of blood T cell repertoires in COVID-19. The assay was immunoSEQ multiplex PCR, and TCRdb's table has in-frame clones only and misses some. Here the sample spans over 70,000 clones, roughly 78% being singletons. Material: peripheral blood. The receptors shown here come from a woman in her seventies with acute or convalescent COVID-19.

CDR3 sequence: CASSVDGASGELFF. CDR3 nucleotides: TGTGCCAGCAGCGTAGATGGGGCCTCCGGGGAGCTGTTTTTT. The V call is TRBV9, the J call TRBJ2-2; a weak D match, TRBD1 (5 bases). Germline-derived CDR1 and CDR2 are SGDLS and YYNGEE. The CDR3 has 14 amino acids. V was trimmed by 0 bases and J by 6 bases, leaving 9 bases between them.

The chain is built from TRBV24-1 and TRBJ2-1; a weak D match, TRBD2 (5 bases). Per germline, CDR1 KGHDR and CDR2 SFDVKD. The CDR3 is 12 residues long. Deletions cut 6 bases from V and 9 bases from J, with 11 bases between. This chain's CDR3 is CATSPVGGEQFF. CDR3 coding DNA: TGTGCCACCAGTCCTGTTGGAGGTGAGCAGTTCTTC.

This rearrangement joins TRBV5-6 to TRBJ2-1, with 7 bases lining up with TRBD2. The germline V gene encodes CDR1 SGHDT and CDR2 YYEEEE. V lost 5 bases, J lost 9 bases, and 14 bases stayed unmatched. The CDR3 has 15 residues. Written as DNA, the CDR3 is TGTGCCAGCAGTTTCATAGCGGGCGGTAGGGGTGAGCAGTTCTTC. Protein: CASSFIAGGRGEQFF.

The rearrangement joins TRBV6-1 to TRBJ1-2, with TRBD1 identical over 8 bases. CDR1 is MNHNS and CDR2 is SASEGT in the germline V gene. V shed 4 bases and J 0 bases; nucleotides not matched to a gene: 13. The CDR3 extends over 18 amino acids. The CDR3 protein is CASSAGRGPLITNYGYTF. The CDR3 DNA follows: TGTGCCAGCAGTGCAGGCAGGGGGCCTCTAATAACTAACTATGGCTACACCTTC.